This T cell receptor (beta chain) came from a study of cytomegalovirus exposure and HLA in healthy donors. Study-level results: CMV antigen specificity of three CMV-associated chains was confirmed in vitro.

Sequencing was performed with immunoSEQ multiplex PCR; in TCRdb, only in-frame clones are kept and a portion is missing. The repertoire holds some 240,000 clones, with roughly 86% as singletons. The CDR3 is 18 residues long. The V end lost 2 bases, the J end lost 5 bases, and 23 bases lay between the germline ends. Germline V gene lookup returns CDR1 SGHDT and CDR2 YYEEEE. An approximately 130-subject validation cohort, separate from the approximately 670-subject first cohort, supplied the donors. With regard to this clone: Its antigen is not known.

The receptor comes from a woman in her twenties or thirties in good health and CMV-seropositive. Sequences were obtained from PBMCs. The rearrangement links TRBV5-6 to TRBJ1-5, with D perhaps TRBD1 (6 bases). The CDR3 reads CASSFGRQTGLGDQPQHF. The CDR3 DNA reads as TGTGCCAGCAGCTTCGGGCGTCAAACAGGGCTCGGGGATCAGCCCCAGCATTTT.